The clone carrying this TCR beta chain has just one count. This sample is drawn from a study of T cell responses to AZD1222 COVID-19 vaccine. V lost 4 bases and J lost 1, with 9 bases in between. The CDR3 is made up of 15 amino acids. Germline values: CDR1 SGDLS, CDR2 YYNGEE. The assay was immunoSEQ multiplex PCR, and TCRdb's table has in-frame clones only and misses some. The sample includes 90,000 to 100,000 clones, roughly 90% seen only once; the top ten take about an eighth. The V and J genes are TRBV9 and TRBJ2-6; no clear D gene. The receptor was isolated from an adult who received the AZD1222 COVID-19 vaccine. The starting material was peripheral blood, obtained 28 days after the second AZD1222 dose. CDR3 DNA: TGTGCCAGCAGCCCATCAGGTTCTGGGGCCAACGTCCTGACTTTC. Translated: CASSPSGSGANVLTF.